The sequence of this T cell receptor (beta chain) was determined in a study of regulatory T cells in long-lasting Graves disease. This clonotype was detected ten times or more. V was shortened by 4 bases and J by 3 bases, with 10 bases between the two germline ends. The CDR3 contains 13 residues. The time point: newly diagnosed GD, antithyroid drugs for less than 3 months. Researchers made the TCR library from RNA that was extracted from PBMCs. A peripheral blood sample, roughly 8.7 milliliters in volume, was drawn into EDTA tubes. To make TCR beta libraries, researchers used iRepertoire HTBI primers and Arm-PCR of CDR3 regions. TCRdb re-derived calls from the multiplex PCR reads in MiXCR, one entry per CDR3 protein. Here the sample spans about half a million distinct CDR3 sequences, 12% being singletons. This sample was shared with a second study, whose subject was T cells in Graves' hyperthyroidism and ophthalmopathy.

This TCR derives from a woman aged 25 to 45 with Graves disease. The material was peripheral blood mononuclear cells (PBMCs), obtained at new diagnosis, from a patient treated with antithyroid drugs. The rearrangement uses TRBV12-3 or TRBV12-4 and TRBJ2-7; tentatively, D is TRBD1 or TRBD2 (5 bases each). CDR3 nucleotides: TGTGCCAGCAGTTCGGGACGGTACTACGAGCAGTACTTC. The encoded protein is CASSSGRYYEQYF.